This record looks at one T cell receptor (beta chain) sequence and its context. V lost 1 base to trimming and J lost 5 bases; unmatched junction nucleotides: 10. Per germline, CDR1 SGHKS and CDR2 YYEKEE (reference sequence). This CDR3 comprises 16 residues. These data are taken from a study of blood T cell repertoires in COVID-19. TCRdb's table, derived via immunoSEQ multiplex PCR, lists solely in-frame clones and lacks some. The sample has 65,000 to 70,000 clones, around 90% seen once. J is TRBJ2-7 and V is TRBV5-5; 9 nucleotides match TRBD1. This receptor was obtained from a human donor with active COVID-19. The donor label of this sample is uncertain. The sequencing input was peripheral blood. The CDR3 loop reads CASSLRPGTGFNEQYF. In nucleotides, the CDR3 is TGTGCCAGCAGCTTGCGCCCCGGGACAGGGTTCAACGAGCAGTACTTC. Complete variable domain (other parts from reference TRBV5-5 and TRBJ2-7): DAGVTQSPTHLIKTRGQQVTLRCSPISGHKSVSWYQQVLGQGPQFIFQYYEKEERGRGNFPDRFSARQFPNYSSELNVNALLLGDSALYLCASSLRPGTGFNEQYFGPGTRLTVT.